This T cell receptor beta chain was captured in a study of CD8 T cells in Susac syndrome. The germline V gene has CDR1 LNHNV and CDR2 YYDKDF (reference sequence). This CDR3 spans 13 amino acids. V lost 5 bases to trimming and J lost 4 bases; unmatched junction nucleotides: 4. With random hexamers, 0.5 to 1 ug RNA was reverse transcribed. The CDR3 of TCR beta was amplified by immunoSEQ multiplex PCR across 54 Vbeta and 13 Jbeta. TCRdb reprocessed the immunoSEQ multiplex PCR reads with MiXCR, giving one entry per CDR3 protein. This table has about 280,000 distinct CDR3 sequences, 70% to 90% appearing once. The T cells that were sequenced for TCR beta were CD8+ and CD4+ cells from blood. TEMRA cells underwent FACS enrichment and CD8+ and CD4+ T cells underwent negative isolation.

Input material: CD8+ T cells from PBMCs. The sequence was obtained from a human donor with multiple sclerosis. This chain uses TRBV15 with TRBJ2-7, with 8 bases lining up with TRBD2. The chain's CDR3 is CATSYGTSYEQYF. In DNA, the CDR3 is TGTGCCACCAGCTACGGGACTAGTTACGAGCAGTACTTC. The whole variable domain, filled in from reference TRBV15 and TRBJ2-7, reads DAMVIQNPRYQVTQFGKPVTLSCSQTLNHNVMYWYQQKSSQAPKLLFHYYDKDFNNEADTPDNFQSRRPNTSFCFLDIRSPGLGDTAMYLCATSYGTSYEQYFGPGTRLTVT.